This T cell receptor beta chain stems from a study of shared clonotypes between healthy human individuals. This CDR3 has 12 residues. V dropped 10 bases and J dropped 6; count of bases not matched to a gene: 9. Per germline, CDR1 KGHSH and CDR2 LQKENI. This clone showed up just once. Investigators spread the genomic DNA of each subset evenly over several immunoSEQ plates. Libraries were prepared by immunoSEQ multiplex PCR; TCRdb keeps only in-frame clonotypes and omits some of them. Among about 460,000 clones listed, 60% to 80% were seen once. The V and J genes are TRBV18 and TRBJ2-7; TRBD2 matches at 7 bases. The sequenced material came from PBMCs. This TCR was sampled from a woman in her thirties or forties in good health. Some clones in this sample may be carry-over from other donors' samples. The CDR3, as DNA: TGTGCCACCGCCGGGACTAAAGGCGAGCAGTACTTC. Protein: CATAGTKGEQYF. Using reference TRBV18 and TRBJ2-7 for the parts outside the CDR3, the full variable domain is NAGVMQNPRHLVRRRGQEARLRCSPMKGHSHVYWYRQLPEEGLKFMVYLQKENIIDESGMPKERFSAEFPKEGPSILRIQQVVRGDSAAYFCATAGTKGEQYFGPGTRLTVT.